This T cell receptor beta chain was recovered during a study of blood T cell repertoires in COVID-19. For the study at large: The study drew acute and convalescent COVID-19 samples from the United States, Italy and Spain.

Enrolled through a virtual design, the participants were between roughly 18 and 89 years of age and came from 24 US areas. As concerns this clone: In the same sample, other DNA sequences code for this CDR3.

Germline lookup yields CDR1 SGDLS and CDR2 YYNGEE. V gave up 0 bases and J gave up 7 bases, with 11 bases separating them. This CDR3 is built from 14 residues. Original data processing: Using reference gene primer amplification, nucleated cell counts were estimated. Only in-frame clones appear in the TCRdb table, and some are missing; sequencing was by immunoSEQ multiplex PCR. V, J and clone size are taken as reported in that table, and D and trimming were inferred from the DNA itself. The sample includes about 400,000 clones, around nine tenths of them seen just once. The TCR was taken from a woman in her 30s with acute COVID-19. The sample taken for sequencing was PBMCs or T cells enriched from blood (not recorded which). The chain is built from TRBV9 and TRBJ1-5; D gene unclear. This chain's CDR3 is CASSVGASNQPQHF. The CDR3, as DNA: TGTGCCAGCAGCGTAGGAGCGAGTAACCAGCCCCAGCATTTT.